One and the same sample provided the 3 T cell receptor beta chains below, sequenced in a study of cytomegalovirus exposure and HLA in healthy donors. The PCR contained 60 Vbeta and 13 Jbeta primers. Profiling relied on immunoSEQ multiplex PCR, and the TCRdb table lists in-frame clones only, not all of them. The sample records about 140,000 clones, 78% being singletons. The sequencing input was PBMCs. Receptors originate from a female donor in good health and CMV-seronegative.

This clone was found a few times. The chain joins TRBV19 to TRBJ2-7, with TRBD2 matching 10 bases. Germline CDR1 and CDR2: LNHDA and SQIVND (reference sequence). V shed 5 bases, J shed 7 bases, and the junction held 14 bases outside the gene matches. The CDR3 is 16 residues long. The CDR3 here is CASSSWTSGGPGEQYF. The CDR3 DNA sequence: TGTGCCAGTAGTTCCTGGACTAGCGGCGGTCCGGGGGAGCAGTACTTC. Full variable domain (rest looked up from reference TRBV19 and TRBJ2-7): DGGITQSPKYLFRKEGQNVTLSCEQNLNHDAMYWYRQDPGQGLRLIYYSQIVNDFQKGDIAEGYSVSREKKESFPLTVTSAQKNPTAFYLCASSSWTSGGPGEQYFGPGTRLTVT.

This clone turned up a few times. The chain joins TRBV6-5 to TRBJ2-7; perhaps TRBD1 as D (6 bases). Germline CDR1 MNHEY, CDR2 SVGAGI. The CDR3 is 11 residues long. The V and J ends lost 9 bases and 3 bases respectively, with 9 bases between them. CDR3: CASRDIYEQYF. CDR3 nucleotides: TGTGCCAGTCGGGACATCTACGAGCAGTACTTC.

The gene calls are TRBV28 and TRBJ1-6, with 8 bases aligning to TRBD1. Trimming at V came to 2 bases and at J to 5 bases, leaving 8 bases not matched to a gene. The germline CDR1 and CDR2 sequences are MDHEN and SYDVKM. The CDR3 contains 17 residues. This chain's CDR3 is CASSLTRGRVDNSPLHF. The DNA of the CDR3 is TGTGCCAGCAGTTTAACCAGGGGGCGCGTAGATAATTCACCCCTCCACTTT.